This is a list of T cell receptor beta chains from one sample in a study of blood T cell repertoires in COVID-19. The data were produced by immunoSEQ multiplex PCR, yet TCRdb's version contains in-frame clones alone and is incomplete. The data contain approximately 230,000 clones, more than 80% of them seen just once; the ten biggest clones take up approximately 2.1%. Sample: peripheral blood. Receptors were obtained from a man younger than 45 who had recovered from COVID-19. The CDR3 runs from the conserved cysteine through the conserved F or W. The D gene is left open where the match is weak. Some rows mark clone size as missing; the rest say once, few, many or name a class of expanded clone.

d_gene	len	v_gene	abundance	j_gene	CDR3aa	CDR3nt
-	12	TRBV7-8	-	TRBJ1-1	CASSLLNTEAFF	TGTGCCAGCAGTCTATTGAACACTGAAGCTTTCTTT
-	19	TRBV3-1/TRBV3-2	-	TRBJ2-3	CASSQGGGGSFWVPDTQYF	TGTGCCAGCAGCCAAGGAGGAGGGGGCTCCTTTTGGGTACCAGATACGCAGTATTTT
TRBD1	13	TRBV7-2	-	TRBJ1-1	CASSLLTGAEAFF	TGTGCCAGCAGCTTATTGACAGGGGCTGAAGCTTTCTTT
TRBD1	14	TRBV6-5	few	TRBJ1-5	CASNPTGSNQPQHF	TGTGCCAGCAATCCGACAGGGAGCAATCAGCCCCAGCATTTT
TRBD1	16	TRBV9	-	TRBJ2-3	CASSVEDRVVTDTQYF	TGTGCCAGCAGCGTAGAGGACAGGGTTGTAACAGATACGCAGTATTTT
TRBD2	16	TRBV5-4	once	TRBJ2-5	CASSSKTSGSQETQYF	TGTGCCAGCAGCTCAAAGACTAGCGGGAGCCAAGAGACCCAGTACTTC
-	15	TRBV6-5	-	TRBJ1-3	CASRPGTLSGNTIYF	TGTGCCAGCCGCCCGGGAACCCTCTCTGGAAACACCATATATTTT
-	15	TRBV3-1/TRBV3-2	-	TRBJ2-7	CASSQWGGGRHEQYF	TGTGCCAGCAGCCAATGGGGTGGAGGGAGGCACGAGCAGTACTTC
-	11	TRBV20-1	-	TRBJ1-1	CSALGVGEAFF	TGCAGTGCCTTAGGGGTGGGTGAAGCTTTCTTT
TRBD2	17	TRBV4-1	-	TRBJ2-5	CASSQLALAGLGETQYF	TGCGCCAGCAGCCAATTAGCCCTAGCGGGGCTGGGGGAGACCCAGTACTTC
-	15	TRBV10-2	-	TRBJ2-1	CASSADGSSYNEQFF	TGCGCCAGCAGTGCAGACGGGAGCTCCTACAATGAGCAGTTCTTC
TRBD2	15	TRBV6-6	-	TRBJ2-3	CASSPAGGPPDTQYF	TGTGCCAGCAGCCCCGCGGGGGGCCCTCCAGATACGCAGTATTTT
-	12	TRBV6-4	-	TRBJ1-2	CASSDTGYGYTF	TGTGCCAGCAGCGATACGGGTTATGGCTACACCTTC
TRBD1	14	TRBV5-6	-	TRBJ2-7	CASSLTGGPYEQYF	TGTGCCAGCAGCTTGACAGGGGGTCCCTACGAGCAGTACTTC
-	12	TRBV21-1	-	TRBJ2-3	CASLQFTDTQYF	TGTGCCAGCTTACAATTCACAGATACGCAGTATTTT
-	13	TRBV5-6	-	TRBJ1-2	CASSLFSEYGYTF	TGTGCCAGCAGCTTGTTTTCAGAATATGGCTACACCTTC
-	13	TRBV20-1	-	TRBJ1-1	CSASQAVITEAFF	TGCAGTGCTAGTCAGGCAGTAATAACTGAAGCTTTCTTT
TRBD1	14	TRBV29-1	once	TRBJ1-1	CSVGTTGGGTEAFF	TGCAGCGTTGGCACGACAGGGGGCGGCACTGAAGCTTTCTTT
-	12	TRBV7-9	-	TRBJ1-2	CASSLGLYGYTF	TGTGCCAGCAGCTTGGGACTCTATGGCTACACCTTC
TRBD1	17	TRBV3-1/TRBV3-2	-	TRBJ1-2	CASSQDPGQGVIYGYTF	TGTGCCAGCAGCCAAGATCCGGGACAGGGGGTGATCTATGGCTACACCTTC
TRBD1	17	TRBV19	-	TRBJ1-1	CASSMVGQGKLNTEAFF	TGTGCCAGTAGTATGGTCGGACAGGGCAAATTGAACACTGAAGCTTTCTTT
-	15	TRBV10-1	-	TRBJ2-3	CASGVQGGGTDTQYF	TGCGCCAGCGGGGTCCAGGGAGGCGGCACAGATACGCAGTATTTT
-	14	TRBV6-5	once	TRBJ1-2	CASQTPGLSYGYTF	TGTGCCAGTCAAACTCCGGGACTCTCCTATGGCTACACCTTC
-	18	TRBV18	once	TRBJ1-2	CASSPKPTLQTGNYGYTF	TGTGCCAGCTCACCCAAACCTACACTACAAACAGGCAACTATGGCTACACCTTC
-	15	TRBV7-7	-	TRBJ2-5	CASTRGAGREETQYF	TGTGCCAGCACCCGCGGAGCGGGTCGAGAAGAGACCCAGTACTTC
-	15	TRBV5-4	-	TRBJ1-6	CASSFPPSTSSPPHF	TGTGCCAGCAGCTTCCCCCCGTCGACTTCTTCACCCCCCCACTTT
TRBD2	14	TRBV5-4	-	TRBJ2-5	CASSLAGHQETQYF	TGTGCCAGCAGCCTAGCGGGGCACCAAGAGACCCAGTACTTC
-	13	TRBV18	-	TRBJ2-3	CASSRTDADTQYF	TGTGCCAGCTCACGGACAGATGCAGATACGCAGTATTTT
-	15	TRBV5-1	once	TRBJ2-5	CASSLVARGQETQYF	TGCGCCAGCAGCTTGGTAGCCAGGGGTCAAGAGACCCAGTACTTC
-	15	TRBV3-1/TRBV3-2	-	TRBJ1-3	CASSPQGSSKNTIYF	TGTGCCAGCAGCCCTCAGGGTTCCAGTAAGAACACCATATATTTT
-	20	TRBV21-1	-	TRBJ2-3	CASSKEGGTMTGEESDTQYF	TGTGCCAGCAGCAAAGAGGGGGGGACCATGACAGGGGAAGAGTCAGATACGCAGTATTTT
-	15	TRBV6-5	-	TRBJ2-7	CASRYNSGVAYEQYF	TGTGCCAGTCGATATAACTCAGGGGTAGCCTACGAGCAGTACTTC
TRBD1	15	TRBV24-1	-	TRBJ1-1	CATSEGQGQNTEAFF	TGTGCCACCAGTGAGGGACAGGGACAGAACACTGAAGCTTTCTTT
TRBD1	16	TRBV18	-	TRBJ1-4	CASSPPAGQGSGKLFF	TGTGCCAGCTCACCACCGGCTGGACAGGGGTCTGGAAAACTGTTTTTT
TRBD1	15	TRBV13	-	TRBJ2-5	CASSLRQGRRETQYF	TGTGCCAGCAGCCTTAGACAGGGACGGCGAGAGACCCAGTACTTC
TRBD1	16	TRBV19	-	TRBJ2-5	CASSARGTGGFETQYF	TGTGCCAGTAGTGCCCGCGGGACAGGGGGCTTCGAGACCCAGTACTTC
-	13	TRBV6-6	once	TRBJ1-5	CASSYRVNQPQHF	TGTGCCAGCAGTTACCGGGTCAATCAGCCCCAGCATTTT
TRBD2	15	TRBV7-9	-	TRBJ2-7	CASSLARVGGNEQYF	TGTGCCAGCAGCTTAGCTCGGGTCGGGGGGAACGAGCAGTACTTC
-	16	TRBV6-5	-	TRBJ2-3	CASSLTGTWGTDTQYF	TGTGCCAGCAGTTTGACCGGGACATGGGGGACAGATACGCAGTATTTT
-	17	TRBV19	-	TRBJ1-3	CASSNPAVSGTGNTIYF	TGTGCCAGTAGCAATCCCGCCGTAAGTGGTACAGGAAACACCATATATTTT
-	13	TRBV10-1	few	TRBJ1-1	CASSAGSYTEAFF	TGCGCCAGCAGTGCCGGGAGCTACACTGAAGCTTTCTTT
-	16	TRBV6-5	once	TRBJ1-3	CASSYSRAEGGNTIYF	TGTGCCAGCAGTTACTCGAGGGCGGAGGGTGGAAACACCATATATTTT
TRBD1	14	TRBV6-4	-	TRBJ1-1	CASSGDRENTEAFF	TGTGCCAGCAGTGGGGACAGGGAGAACACTGAAGCTTTCTTT
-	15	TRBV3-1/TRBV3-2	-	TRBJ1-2	CASSHCFSVGAGYTF	TGTGCCAGCAGCCATTGCTTCTCAGTTGGGGCGGGCTACACCTTC
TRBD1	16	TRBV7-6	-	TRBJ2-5	CASSAKRDRIQETQYF	TGTGCCAGCAGCGCTAAACGGGACAGAATCCAAGAGACCCAGTACTTC
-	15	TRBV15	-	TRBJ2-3	CATSTHRGGTDTQYF	TGTGCCACCAGCACCCACAGGGGGGGAACAGATACGCAGTATTTT
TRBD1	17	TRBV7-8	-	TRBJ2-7	CASSHRVAGQGDYEQYF	TGTGCCAGCAGCCACAGAGTAGCCGGACAGGGGGACTACGAGCAGTACTTC